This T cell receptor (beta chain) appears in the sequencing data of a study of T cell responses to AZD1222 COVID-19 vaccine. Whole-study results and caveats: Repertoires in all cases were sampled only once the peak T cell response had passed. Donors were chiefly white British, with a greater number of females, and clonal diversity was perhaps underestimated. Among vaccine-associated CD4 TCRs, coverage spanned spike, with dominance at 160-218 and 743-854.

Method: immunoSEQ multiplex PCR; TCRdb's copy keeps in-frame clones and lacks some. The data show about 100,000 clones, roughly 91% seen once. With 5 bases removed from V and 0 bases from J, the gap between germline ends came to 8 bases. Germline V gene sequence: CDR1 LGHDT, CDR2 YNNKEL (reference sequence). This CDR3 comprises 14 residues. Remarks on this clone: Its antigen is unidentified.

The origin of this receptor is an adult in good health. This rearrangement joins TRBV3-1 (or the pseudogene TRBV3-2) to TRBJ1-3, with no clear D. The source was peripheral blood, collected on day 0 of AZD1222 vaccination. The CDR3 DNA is TGTGCCAGCAGCTCGCTTACCTCTGGAAACACCATATATTTT. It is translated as CASSSLTSGNTIYF.